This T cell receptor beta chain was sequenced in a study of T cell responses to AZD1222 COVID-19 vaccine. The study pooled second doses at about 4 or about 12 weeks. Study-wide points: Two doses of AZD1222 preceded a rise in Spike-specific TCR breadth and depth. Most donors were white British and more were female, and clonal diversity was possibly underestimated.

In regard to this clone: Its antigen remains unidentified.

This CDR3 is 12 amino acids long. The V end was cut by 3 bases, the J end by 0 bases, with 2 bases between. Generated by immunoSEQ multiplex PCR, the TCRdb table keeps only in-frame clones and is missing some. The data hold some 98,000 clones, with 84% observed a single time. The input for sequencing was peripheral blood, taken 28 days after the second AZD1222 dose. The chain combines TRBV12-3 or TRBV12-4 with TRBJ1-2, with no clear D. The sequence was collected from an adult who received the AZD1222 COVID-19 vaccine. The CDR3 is CASSLANYGYTF. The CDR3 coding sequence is TGTGCCAGCAGTTTGGCTAACTATGGCTACACCTTC.